This is a list of T cell receptor beta chains from one sample in a study of T cells after yellow fever vaccination. Each CDR3 protein is one row after TCRdb ran MiXCR on the 5' RACE reads. The table has roughly 190,000 distinct CDR3 sequences, approximately 9.9% seen once. The sequenced sample was CD8+ T cells sorted from PBMCs, obtained 15 days after the yellow fever booster vaccination. These receptors were collected from a man younger than 35 who received the YFV17D yellow fever vaccine. CDR3s include the opening cysteine and the closing phenylalanine or tryptophan. The order of the fields is J gene, D gene, V gene, clone size, CDR3 protein, CDR3 DNA. D genes are given only for firm matches. Clone size is not always given. Where it is, it says once, few, many or a class for expanded clones.

j_gene: TRBJ1-5; d_gene: TRBD1; v_gene: TRBV10-3; abundance: few; CDR3aa: CAISGQGAEPQHF; CDR3nt: TGTGCCATCAGTGGACAGGGAGCAGAGCCCCAGCATTTT
j_gene: TRBJ2-2; d_gene: -; v_gene: TRBV24-1; abundance: -; CDR3aa: CATSDKGNTGELFF; CDR3nt: TGTGCCACCAGTGATAAGGGGAACACCGGGGAGCTGTTTTTT
j_gene: TRBJ1-2; d_gene: -; v_gene: TRBV18; abundance: -; CDR3aa: CASSPSGTNYGYTF; CDR3nt: TGTGCCAGCTCACCTTCAGGGACCAACTATGGCTACACCTTC
j_gene: TRBJ2-3; d_gene: -; v_gene: TRBV9; abundance: -; CDR3aa: CASSGGDTQYF; CDR3nt: TGTGCCAGCAGTGGCGGAGATACGCAGTATTTT
j_gene: TRBJ1-2; d_gene: -; v_gene: TRBV4-2; abundance: -; CDR3aa: CASSHPPGRGRNNYGYTF; CDR3nt: TGTGCCAGCAGCCATCCCCCAGGGCGGGGCCGGAATAACTATGGCTACACCTTC
j_gene: TRBJ2-1; d_gene: TRBD1; v_gene: TRBV7-9; abundance: -; CDR3aa: CASSTTGGINYEQFF; CDR3nt: TGTGCCAGCAGCACGACAGGGGGCATTAACTATGAGCAGTTCTTC
j_gene: TRBJ1-1; d_gene: -; v_gene: TRBV5-1; abundance: -; CDR3aa: CASSTGQPNTEAFF; CDR3nt: TGCGCCAGCAGCACCGGACAGCCTAACACTGAAGCTTTCTTT
j_gene: TRBJ1-1; d_gene: -; v_gene: TRBV29-1; abundance: many; CDR3aa: CSVGGEVTFTEAFF; CDR3nt: TGCAGCGTCGGGGGCGAGGTCACTTTCACTGAAGCTTTCTTT
j_gene: TRBJ1-6; d_gene: TRBD1; v_gene: TRBV27; abundance: -; CDR3aa: CASSRDSGSPLHF; CDR3nt: TGTGCCAGCAGCAGGGACAGTGGTTCACCCCTCCACTTT
j_gene: TRBJ2-3; d_gene: -; v_gene: TRBV15; abundance: many; CDR3aa: CATQSSRADTQYF; CDR3nt: TGTGCCACCCAGTCGAGCAGGGCAGATACGCAGTATTTT
j_gene: TRBJ1-2; d_gene: TRBD1; v_gene: TRBV29-1; abundance: -; CDR3aa: CSVTGVTNYGYTF; CDR3nt: TGCAGCGTGACAGGGGTTACCAACTATGGCTACACCTTC
j_gene: TRBJ1-1; d_gene: -; v_gene: TRBV20-1; abundance: few; CDR3aa: CSARDTRNTEAFF; CDR3nt: TGCAGTGCTAGAGATACAAGGAATACTGAAGCTTTCTTT
j_gene: TRBJ2-1; d_gene: -; v_gene: TRBV4-3; abundance: many; CDR3aa: CASSWAQSNEQFF; CDR3nt: TGCGCCAGCAGTTGGGCGCAGAGCAATGAGCAGTTCTTC
j_gene: TRBJ2-7; d_gene: TRBD1; v_gene: TRBV24-1; abundance: many; CDR3aa: CATSDLTEQGARYEQYF; CDR3nt: TGTGCCACCAGTGATCTGACTGAACAGGGGGCTAGGTACGAGCAGTACTTC
j_gene: TRBJ1-1; d_gene: -; v_gene: TRBV12-3/TRBV12-4; abundance: few; CDR3aa: CASSHTDRRDTEAFF; CDR3nt: TGTGCCAGCAGTCATACTGACAGAAGGGACACTGAAGCTTTCTTT
j_gene: TRBJ2-3; d_gene: -; v_gene: TRBV12-3/TRBV12-4; abundance: -; CDR3aa: CARTDTQYF; CDR3nt: TGTGCCAGAACAGATACGCAGTATTTT
j_gene: TRBJ2-3; d_gene: -; v_gene: TRBV7-2; abundance: few; CDR3aa: CASISLGADTQYF; CDR3nt: TGTGCCAGCATATCTCTTGGGGCAGATACGCAGTATTTT
j_gene: TRBJ1-2; d_gene: -; v_gene: TRBV12-3/TRBV12-4; abundance: -; CDR3aa: CASSLRGDGYGYTF; CDR3nt: TGTGCCAGCAGTTTACGAGGGGATGGCTATGGCTACACCTTC
j_gene: TRBJ2-7; d_gene: -; v_gene: TRBV5-1; abundance: few; CDR3aa: CASSLGLQGHEQYF; CDR3nt: TGCGCCAGCAGCTTGGGGTTACAGGGCCACGAGCAGTACTTC
j_gene: TRBJ2-3; d_gene: -; v_gene: TRBV5-6; abundance: many; CDR3aa: CASSLQYTQYF; CDR3nt: TGTGCCAGCAGCTTGCAATATACGCAGTATTTT
j_gene: TRBJ1-2; d_gene: -; v_gene: TRBV6-5; abundance: few; CDR3aa: CASSVTVRGGWGGYTF; CDR3nt: TGTGCCAGCAGTGTGACCGTGCGCGGGGGCTGGGGTGGCTACACCTTC
j_gene: TRBJ1-1; d_gene: -; v_gene: TRBV11-2; abundance: -; CDR3aa: CASSLEWRLKNTEAFF; CDR3nt: TGTGCCAGCAGCTTAGAATGGCGCCTAAAGAACACTGAAGCTTTCTTT
j_gene: TRBJ2-1; d_gene: -; v_gene: TRBV7-9; abundance: -; CDR3aa: CASSPVGGLSVPYNEQFF; CDR3nt: TGTGCCAGCAGCCCTGTGGGGGGGCTGTCAGTCCCCTACAATGAGCAGTTCTTC
j_gene: TRBJ1-4; d_gene: TRBD1; v_gene: TRBV4-1; abundance: few; CDR3aa: CASSQSGQGTNEKLFF; CDR3nt: TGCGCCAGCAGCCAGAGTGGACAGGGGACTAATGAAAAACTGTTTTTT
j_gene: TRBJ2-6; d_gene: -; v_gene: TRBV27; abundance: few; CDR3aa: CASSLGWVSGANVLTF; CDR3nt: TGTGCCAGCAGTTTAGGTTGGGTCTCTGGGGCCAACGTCCTGACTTTC
j_gene: TRBJ2-7; d_gene: TRBD2; v_gene: TRBV4-2; abundance: -; CDR3aa: CASSHSGGTYEQYF; CDR3nt: TGTGCCAGCAGCCATAGCGGGGGGACCTACGAGCAGTACTTC
j_gene: TRBJ1-3; d_gene: -; v_gene: TRBV5-8; abundance: few; CDR3aa: CASSWGTSSSGNTIYF; CDR3nt: TGTGCCAGCAGCTGGGGGACGTCGAGCTCTGGAAACACCATATATTTT
j_gene: TRBJ2-2; d_gene: TRBD1; v_gene: TRBV5-4; abundance: few; CDR3aa: CASSLRTGGLFTGELFF; CDR3nt: TGTGCCAGCAGCTTAAGGACAGGGGGCTTATTCACCGGGGAGCTGTTTTTT
j_gene: TRBJ2-5; d_gene: TRBD2; v_gene: TRBV28; abundance: -; CDR3aa: CASSSRDYTETQYF; CDR3nt: TGTGCCAGCAGTTCCCGGGACTATACAGAGACCCAGTACTTC
j_gene: TRBJ1-1; d_gene: -; v_gene: TRBV5-5; abundance: few; CDR3aa: CASSLRQTAMNTEAFF; CDR3nt: TGTGCCAGCAGCCTTAGGCAGACAGCGATGAACACTGAAGCTTTCTTT
j_gene: TRBJ2-1; d_gene: TRBD2; v_gene: TRBV29-1; abundance: many; CDR3aa: CSVEGTSGVGEQFF; CDR3nt: TGCAGCGTTGAGGGGACTAGCGGGGTTGGTGAGCAGTTCTTC
j_gene: TRBJ1-4; d_gene: -; v_gene: TRBV7-6; abundance: few; CDR3aa: CASSDGVWEKLFF; CDR3nt: TGTGCCAGCAGCGACGGGGTGTGGGAAAAACTGTTTTTT
j_gene: TRBJ2-1; d_gene: -; v_gene: TRBV29-1; abundance: -; CDR3aa: CSVEFVASSYNEQFF; CDR3nt: TGCAGCGTTGAATTCGTAGCGAGCTCCTACAATGAGCAGTTCTTC
j_gene: TRBJ2-7; d_gene: -; v_gene: TRBV19; abundance: -; CDR3aa: CASSIPGRIYEQYF; CDR3nt: TGTGCCAGTAGTATCCCGGGGCGCATCTACGAGCAGTACTTC
j_gene: TRBJ2-7; d_gene: -; v_gene: TRBV7-9; abundance: -; CDR3aa: CASSPVGRPYEQYF; CDR3nt: TGTGCCAGCAGCCCCGTAGGGCGGCCCTACGAGCAGTACTTC
j_gene: TRBJ2-3; d_gene: TRBD1; v_gene: TRBV6-1; abundance: few; CDR3aa: CASSLWDRGTDTQYF; CDR3nt: TGTGCCAGCAGCCTGTGGGACAGGGGCACAGATACGCAGTATTTT
j_gene: TRBJ2-7; d_gene: TRBD2; v_gene: TRBV4-1; abundance: -; CDR3aa: CASSQVLAGNYEQYF; CDR3nt: TGCGCCAGCAGCCAAGTTCTAGCGGGGAACTACGAGCAGTACTTC
j_gene: TRBJ2-5; d_gene: TRBD1; v_gene: TRBV4-3; abundance: -; CDR3aa: CASSQYRTGTAKQETQYF; CDR3nt: TGCGCCAGCAGCCAATATCGAACCGGGACAGCGAAACAAGAGACCCAGTACTTC
j_gene: TRBJ1-2; d_gene: TRBD1; v_gene: TRBV7-4; abundance: few; CDR3aa: CASSSTGRGQGGVGYTF; CDR3nt: TGTGCCAGCAGCTCCACGGGTCGTGGACAGGGCGGAGTTGGCTACACCTTC
j_gene: TRBJ1-2; d_gene: TRBD1; v_gene: TRBV7-2; abundance: few; CDR3aa: CASSLGQGDYYGYTF; CDR3nt: TGTGCCAGCAGCTTGGGACAGGGGGATTACTATGGCTACACCTTC
j_gene: TRBJ2-5; d_gene: -; v_gene: TRBV7-6; abundance: few; CDR3aa: CASSLGKGEETQYF; CDR3nt: TGTGCCAGCAGCTTAGGCAAGGGGGAGGAGACCCAGTACTTC
j_gene: TRBJ1-1; d_gene: TRBD1; v_gene: TRBV7-8; abundance: -; CDR3aa: CASSAKDRGYTEAFF; CDR3nt: TGTGCCAGCAGCGCAAAGGACAGGGGATACACTGAAGCTTTCTTT
j_gene: TRBJ2-7; d_gene: -; v_gene: TRBV7-6; abundance: -; CDR3aa: CASSLGFSGPAYEQYF; CDR3nt: TGTGCCAGCAGCTTAGGGTTCAGCGGGCCGGCCTACGAGCAGTACTTC
j_gene: TRBJ2-2; d_gene: TRBD1; v_gene: TRBV27; abundance: -; CDR3aa: CASSFGQGDTGELFF; CDR3nt: TGTGCCAGCAGTTTCGGACAGGGGGACACCGGGGAGCTGTTTTTT
j_gene: TRBJ2-2; d_gene: -; v_gene: TRBV10-3; abundance: many; CDR3aa: CAISEGGANTGELFF; CDR3nt: TGTGCCATCAGTGAAGGCGGAGCGAACACCGGGGAGCTGTTTTTT
j_gene: TRBJ1-3; d_gene: -; v_gene: TRBV11-2; abundance: many; CDR3aa: CASSQTDAASSGNTIYF; CDR3nt: TGTGCCAGCAGCCAAACGGACGCCGCGAGCTCTGGAAACACCATATATTTT
j_gene: TRBJ2-3; d_gene: -; v_gene: TRBV10-3; abundance: -; CDR3aa: CAISETGEFRDTQYF; CDR3nt: TGTGCCATCAGTGAAACGGGGGAGTTTCGGGATACGCAGTATTTT
j_gene: TRBJ2-2; d_gene: -; v_gene: TRBV30; abundance: -; CDR3aa: CAWSVPAGELFF; CDR3nt: TGTGCCTGGAGTGTTCCTGCCGGGGAGCTGTTTTTT